This T cell receptor (beta chain) stems from a study of CD8 T cells in ankylosing spondylitis. This clonotype has ten or more counts. Library preparation for TCR beta used quantitative 5'-RACE with molecular barcodes. TCRdb recomputed calls from the 5' RACE reads with MiXCR, one row per CDR3 protein. Altogether over 100,000 distinct CDR3 sequences are present, about an eighth being singletons, with the ten largest covering about 4%. The TCR comes from a female donor with ankylosing spondylitis or in good health (not recorded which). Sequences were obtained from blood, either unsorted or a sorted T cell fraction (not recorded which).

The CDR3 nucleotides are TGCGCCAGCAGCTTGGACGGTAGGAGTTACAATGAGCAGTTCTTC. Its protein is CASSLDGRSYNEQFF. This sequence joins TRBV5-1 and TRBJ2-1; D gene uncertain. Trimming pared 0 bases from V and 4 bases from J, leaving 11 bases between. CDR1 is SGHRS and CDR2 is YFSETQ in the germline V gene. The CDR3 spans 15 residues.